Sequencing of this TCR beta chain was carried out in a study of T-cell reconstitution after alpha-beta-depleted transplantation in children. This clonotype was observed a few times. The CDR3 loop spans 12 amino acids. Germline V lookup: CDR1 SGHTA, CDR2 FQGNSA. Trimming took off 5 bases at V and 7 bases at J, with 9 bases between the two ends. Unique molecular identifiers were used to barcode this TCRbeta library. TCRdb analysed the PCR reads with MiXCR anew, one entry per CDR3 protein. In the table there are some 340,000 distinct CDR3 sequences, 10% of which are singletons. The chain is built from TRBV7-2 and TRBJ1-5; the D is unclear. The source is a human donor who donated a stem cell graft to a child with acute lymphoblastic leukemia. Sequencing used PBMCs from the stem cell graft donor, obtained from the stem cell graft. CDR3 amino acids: CASSLTWQPQHF. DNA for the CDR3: TGTGCCAGCAGCCTTACATGGCAGCCCCAGCATTTT.